These 27 T cell receptor beta chains share one sample of origin, sequenced in a study of blood T cell repertoires in COVID-19. The table came from immunoSEQ multiplex PCR; TCRdb's copy has only in-frame clones and leaves some out. This repertoire shows 150,000 or so clones, around 87% found once; its top ten account for less than 5%. The sequenced material came from PBMCs or T cells enriched from blood (not recorded which). Receptor source: a middle-aged woman who had been exposed to COVID-19.

CDR3 in amino acids: CASRWDLETQYF. CDR3 coding DNA: TGTGCCAGCAGGTGGGACTTAGAGACCCAGTACTTC. V and J are TRBV12-3 or TRBV12-4 and TRBJ2-5; maybe TRBD2 (6 bases). Trimming shortened V by 6 bases and J by 4 bases, and 9 bases separated the two germline ends. CDR3 length equals 12 residues.

CDR3 coding DNA: TGTGCCAGCAGTTACTCACCAGGGCCCTACGAGCAGTACTTC. It yields the protein CASSYSPGPYEQYF. The V and J genes are TRBV6-5 and TRBJ2-7; weak D call: TRBD1 (5 bases). The CDR3 spans 14 residues. The V gene lost 0 bases and the J gene lost 2 bases, with 8 bases spanning the gap. CDR1 MNHEY and CDR2 SVGAGI come from the germline V gene.

The V call is TRBV21-1, the J call TRBJ1-1. TRBV21-1 is assigned pseudogene status. The CDR3 is 10 amino acids. DNA for the CDR3: TGTGCCAGCAGCAATCGTCCCCCTTTCTTT. Translation: CASSNRPPFF.

This chain links TRBV6-5 with TRBJ2-5; D remains unclear. V shed 6 bases and J shed 7 bases, with 18 bases lying between them. CDR3 length: 14 residues. The germline V gene has CDR1 MNHEY and CDR2 SVGAGI. The CDR3 here is CASSPTEAVGTQYF. CDR3 bases: TGTGCCAGCAGCCCCACCGAGGCTGTAGGGACCCAGTACTTC.

The chain is built from TRBV7-9 and TRBJ2-2, with 7 positions matching TRBD1. Trimming removed 5 bases from V and 12 bases from J; junction bases left unmatched: 6. The CDR3 spans 12 residues. Germline assignment: CDR1 SEHNR and CDR2 FQNEAQ (reference sequence). The CDR3 DNA follows: TGTGCCAGCAGCCCCCAGGGGGAGAAGCTGTTTTTT. Translation: CASSPQGEKLFF.

The V and J genes are TRBV29-1 and TRBJ1-1, with 8 bases lining up with TRBD1. CDR1 and CDR2 (germline): SQVTM, ANQGSEA. The CDR3 spans 14 residues. The trim removed 1 base at V and 4 bases at J, leaving 5 bases unmatched. The CDR3: CSVEAGQVVTEAFF. CDR3 DNA: TGCAGCGTTGAAGCGGGACAGGTTGTCACTGAAGCTTTCTTT. The whole variable domain, remainder taken from reference TRBV29-1 and TRBJ1-1, is SAVISQKPSRDICQRGTSLTIQCQVDSQVTMMFWYRQQPGQSLTLIATANQGSEATYESGFVIDKFPISRPNLTFSTLTVSNMSPEDSSIYLCSVEAGQVVTEAFFGQGTRLTVV.

This rearrangement joins TRBV28 to TRBJ1-6; perhaps TRBD1 as D (5 bases). The germline CDR1 and CDR2 sequences are MDHEN and SYDVKM. V dropped 6 bases and J dropped 7 bases, with 16 bases sitting between them. The CDR3 extends over 15 amino acids. This CDR3 reads CASSRRGGPNSPLHF. Written as DNA, the CDR3 is TGTGCCAGCAGCCGACGCGGGGGTCCGAATTCACCCCTCCACTTT.

The J gene is TRBJ2-7, the V gene TRBV7-2, with D perhaps matching TRBD1 (6 bases). V lost 5 bases to trimming and J lost 3 bases, with 14 bases between them. CDR1 and CDR2 (germline): SGHTA, FQGNSA. The CDR3 spans 14 residues. CDR3: CASSEQGASYEQYF. In DNA, the CDR3 is TGTGCCAGCAGCGAACAGGGCGCTAGCTACGAGCAGTACTTC.

The chain joins TRBV11-2 to TRBJ1-1, with 7 nucleotides matching TRBD1. Germline lookup yields CDR1 SGHAT and CDR2 FQNNGV. The CDR3 length is 13 residues. J was trimmed by 14 bases and V by 4 bases; bases with no gene match: 13. The CDR3 region is CASSSNLDRSRFF. In DNA, the CDR3 is TGTGCCAGCAGCTCGAACCTGGACAGGTCCCGATTCTTT.

This chain uses TRBV5-6 with TRBJ1-6; 7 bases map to TRBD1. J lost 7 bases, V lost 4 bases, and 5 bases had no gene match. The length of the CDR3 is 14 residues. Germline-derived CDR1 and CDR2 are SGHDT and YYEEEE. CDR3 amino acids: CASSKDRKNSPLHF. In DNA, the CDR3 is TGTGCCAGCAGCAAGGACAGGAAGAATTCACCCCTCCACTTT. Using reference TRBV5-6 and TRBJ1-6 for the parts outside the CDR3, the full variable domain is DAGVTQSPTHLIKTRGQQVTLRCSPKSGHDTVSWYQQALGQGPQFIFQYYEEEERQRGNFPDRFSGHQFPNYSSELNVNALLLGDSALYLCASSKDRKNSPLHFGNGTRLTVT.

J is TRBJ1-5 and V is TRBV7-2, with D unresolved. Germline V gene data show CDR1 as SGHTA and CDR2 as FQGNSA. Trimming shortened V by 5 bases and J by 6 bases, and 11 bases separated the two germline ends. The CDR3 totals 13 residues. The CDR3 spells CASSTRPGQPQHF. CDR3 bases: TGTGCCAGCAGCACCCGGCCGGGTCAGCCCCAGCATTTT.

The CDR3 sequence is CASSQDPGLRNEQFF. For the CDR3, the DNA is TGCGCCAGCAGCCAAGATCCGGGACTCCGCAATGAGCAGTTCTTC. This chain joins TRBV4-1 and TRBJ2-1; D possibly corresponds to TRBD2 (6 bases). The CDR3 covers 15 residues. V dropped 0 bases and J dropped 6 bases, with 12 bases sitting between them. In germline, CDR1 is MGHRA, CDR2 YSYEKL.

The rearrangement joins TRBV27 to TRBJ1-6, with D possibly matching TRBD1 (6 bases). V was pared by 5 bases and J by 5 bases, with 10 bases between. The CDR3 spans 14 residues. Germline values: CDR1 MNHEY, CDR2 SMNVEV (reference sequence). In DNA form, the CDR3 reads TGTGCCAGCAGTAAGGGGGTTAATAATTCACCCCTCCACTTT. It yields the protein CASSKGVNNSPLHF.

The J gene is TRBJ2-7, the V gene TRBV7-2; tentative D call: TRBD2 (5 bases). Germline CDR1 is SGHTA and CDR2 is FQGNSA. CDR3 length: 15 residues. Trimming cost V 3 bases and J 1 base, with 13 bases left between them. The CDR3 coding sequence is TGTGCCAGCAGCTTGGGCGGAGGCAAGTCCTACGAGCAGTACTTC. Its translation is CASSLGGGKSYEQYF.

The rearrangement links TRBV29-1 to TRBJ2-7; the match to TRBD2 covers 7 bases. V lost 6 bases and J lost 2; bases outside the gene matches: 7. In germline, CDR1 is SQVTM, CDR2 ANQGSEA. This CDR3 comprises 13 residues. DNA of the CDR3: TGCAGCGTCCCCGGGGAGGGCGCCTACGAGCAGTACTTC. Residues: CSVPGEGAYEQYF.

This sequence joins TRBV18 and TRBJ1-3, with D perhaps TRBD1 (6 bases). Germline V lookup: CDR1 KGHSH, CDR2 LQKENI. CDR3 length equals 14 residues. Trimming left V 3 bases short and J 6 bases short, with 12 bases between. CDR3 amino acids: CASSPRQETNTIYF. In nucleotides, the CDR3 is TGTGCCAGCTCACCGAGACAGGAGACAAACACCATATATTTT.

This rearrangement joins TRBV7-9 to TRBJ2-4; 8 bases agree with TRBD2. Germline V lookup: CDR1 SEHNR, CDR2 FQNEAQ (reference sequence). J gave up 1 base and V 7 bases, and 3 bases lay outside the gene matches. CDR3 length equals 14 residues. Here the CDR3 reads CASTGGVAKNIQYF. The CDR3 DNA reads as TGTGCCAGCACCGGGGGGGTTGCCAAAAACATTCAGTACTTC.

The V gene is TRBV5-1, the J gene TRBJ1-5, with TRBD1 identical over 7 bases. This CDR3 is built from 15 residues. V trimming: 0 bases; J trimming: 4 bases; junction bases outside the gene matches: 4. Per germline, CDR1 SGHRS and CDR2 YFSETQ. CDR3 bases: TGCGCCAGCAGCTTGGACAGGGGAGGAAATCAGCCCCAGCATTTT. Translating it yields CASSLDRGGNQPQHF.

The rearrangement uses TRBV7-7 and TRBJ2-3; D call uncertain. CDR1 SSHAT and CDR2 FNYEAQ come from the germline V gene (reference sequence). CDR3 length: 16 residues. V was trimmed by 1 base and J by 3 bases, leaving 14 bases between them. The CDR3 coding sequence is TGTGCCAGCAGCTTAGGGGCAGCTGATAGTACAGATACGCAGTATTTT. Its protein product is CASSLGAADSTDTQYF.

The rearrangement joins TRBV7-6 to TRBJ2-1; 10 bases align to TRBD1. The germline V gene has CDR1 SGHVS and CDR2 FNYEAQ. This CDR3 is 16 amino acids long. The J segment lost 6 bases and the V segment lost 3 bases, leaving 8 bases of the junction unmatched. CDR3 region: CASSFGQGGDLNEQFF. The CDR3 DNA sequence: TGTGCCAGCAGCTTTGGACAGGGGGGCGACCTCAATGAGCAGTTCTTC.

The chain employs TRBV11-2 and TRBJ2-7; D might be TRBD1 (5 bases). Between the trimmed V and J ends, which lost 6 bases and 2 bases, there was a span of 14 bases. Germline CDR1 SGHAT, CDR2 FQNNGV. The CDR3 has 14 residues. In DNA, the CDR3 is TGTGCCAGCAGGCCAGGGATCGCCACCTACGAGCAGTACTTC. It is translated as CASRPGIATYEQYF. The complete variable domain, with remaining parts taken from reference TRBV11-2 and TRBJ2-7, reads EAGVAQSPRYKIIEKRQSVAFWCNPISGHATLYWYQQILGQGPKLLIQFQNNGVVDDSQLPKDRFSAERLKGVDSTLKIQPAKLEDSAVYLCASRPGIATYEQYFGPGTRLTVT.

This clone was found once. The chain joins TRBV10-2 to TRBJ1-2; 7 bases align to TRBD1. V trimming: 4 bases; J trimming: 6 bases; junction bases outside the gene matches: 8. Germline values: CDR1 WSHSY, CDR2 SAAADI. There are 14 residues in the CDR3. The CDR3 is CASSGTGVLDGYTF. The CDR3 DNA sequence: TGCGCCAGCAGTGGGACAGGTGTGCTGGATGGCTACACCTTC.

For this clone: This sample includes further DNA sequences coding for the same CDR3. This sequence joins TRBV11-2 and TRBJ1-5; D gene unclear. Per the germline V gene, CDR1 is SGHAT and CDR2 is FQNNGV. V was cut by 5 bases and J by 2 bases, with 10 bases left in between. This CDR3 has 14 amino acids. The CDR3 region has the DNA TGTGCCAGCAGCGCCGGAGGCGGCAATCAGCCCCAGCATTTT. It specifies CASSAGGGNQPQHF.

This clone was recorded at least ten times. The V and J genes are TRBV7-8 and TRBJ1-3; the match to TRBD1 covers 9 bases. Unmatched junction bases numbered 15, after V lost 5 bases and J lost 4 bases. The CDR3 contains 18 residues. CDR1 and CDR2 from the germline V gene are SGHVS and FQNEAQ. The CDR3 nucleotides are TGTGCCAGCAGCCGACTGCCGGGACAGGGTTTGGGAGGAAACACCATATATTTT. This codes for CASSRLPGQGLGGNTIYF.

The chain's CDR3 is CASGLGGSVTDTQYF. DNA for the CDR3: TGTGCTAGTGGTTTGGGGGGCAGCGTCACAGATACGCAGTATTTT. The chain joins TRBV12-5 to TRBJ2-3, with D perhaps matching TRBD1 (5 bases). V lost 1 base and J 2 bases, leaving 10 bases between the germline ends. In germline, CDR1 is LGHNT, CDR2 FRNRAP. The CDR3 spans 15 residues.

CDR3 in DNA: TGTGCCAGCCGAGTCGCAGGGTTCTACGAGCAGTACTTC. This translates into CASRVAGFYEQYF. This rearrangement joins TRBV6-5 to TRBJ2-7, with D possibly matching TRBD1 (5 bases). Germline V lookup: CDR1 MNHEY, CDR2 SVGAGI. The CDR3 has 13 residues. V lost 8 bases and J lost 3, with 14 bases in between.

This clone was detected only a few times. J is TRBJ1-4 and V is TRBV6-2 or TRBV6-3; possible D gene TRBD1, 6 bases. Germline loops: CDR1 MNHEY, CDR2 SVGEGT. Trimming pared 1 base from V and 0 bases from J, leaving 6 bases between. This CDR3 has 15 residues. CDR3 amino acids: CASSYWTATNEKLFF. CDR3 coding DNA: TGTGCCAGCAGTTACTGGACAGCAACTAATGAAAAACTGTTTTTT.